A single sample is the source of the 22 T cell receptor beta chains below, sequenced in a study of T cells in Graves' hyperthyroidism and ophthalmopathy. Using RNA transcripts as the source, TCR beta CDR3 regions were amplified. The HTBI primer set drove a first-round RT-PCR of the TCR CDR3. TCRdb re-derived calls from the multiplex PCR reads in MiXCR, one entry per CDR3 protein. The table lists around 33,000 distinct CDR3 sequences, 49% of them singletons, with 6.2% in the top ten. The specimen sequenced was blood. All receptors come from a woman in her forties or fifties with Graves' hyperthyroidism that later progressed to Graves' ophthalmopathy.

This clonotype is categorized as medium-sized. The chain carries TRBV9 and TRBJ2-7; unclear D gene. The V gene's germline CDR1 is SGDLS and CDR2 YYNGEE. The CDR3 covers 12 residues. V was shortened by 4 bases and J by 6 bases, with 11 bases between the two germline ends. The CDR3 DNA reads TGTGCCAGCAGCCGGTCCACGACCGAGCAGTACTTC. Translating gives CASSRSTTEQYF. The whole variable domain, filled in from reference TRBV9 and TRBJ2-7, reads DSGVTQTPKHLITATGQRVTLRCSPRSGDLSVYWYQQSLDQGLQFLIQYYNGEERAKGNILERFSAQQFPDLHSELNLSSLELGDSALYFCASSRSTTEQYFGPGTRLTVT.

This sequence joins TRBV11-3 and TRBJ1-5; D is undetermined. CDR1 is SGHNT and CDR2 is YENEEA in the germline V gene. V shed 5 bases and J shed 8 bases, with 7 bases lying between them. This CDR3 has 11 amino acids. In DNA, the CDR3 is TGTGCCAGCAGCACCCGGGAGCCCCAGCATTTT. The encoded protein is CASSTREPQHF.

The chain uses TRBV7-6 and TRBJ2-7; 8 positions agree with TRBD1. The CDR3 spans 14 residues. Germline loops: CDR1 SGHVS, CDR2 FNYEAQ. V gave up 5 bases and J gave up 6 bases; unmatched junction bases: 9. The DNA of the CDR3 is TGTGCCAGCAGCGTCCAAGAGACAGGGGTCGAGCAGTACTTC. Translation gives CASSVQETGVEQYF.

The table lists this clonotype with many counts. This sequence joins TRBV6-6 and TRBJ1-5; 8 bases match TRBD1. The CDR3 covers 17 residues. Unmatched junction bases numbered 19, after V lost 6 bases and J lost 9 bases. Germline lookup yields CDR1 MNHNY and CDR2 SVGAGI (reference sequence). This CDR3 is CASRTTGGREGVRPQHF. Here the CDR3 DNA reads TGTGCCAGCAGAACAACAGGGGGTCGCGAAGGGGTACGGCCCCAGCATTTT.

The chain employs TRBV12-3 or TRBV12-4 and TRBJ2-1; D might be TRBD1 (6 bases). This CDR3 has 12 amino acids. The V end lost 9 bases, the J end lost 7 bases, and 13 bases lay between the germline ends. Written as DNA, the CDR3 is TGTGCCAGTAGACAGACAGGTAATGAGCAGTTCTTC. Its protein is CASRQTGNEQFF.

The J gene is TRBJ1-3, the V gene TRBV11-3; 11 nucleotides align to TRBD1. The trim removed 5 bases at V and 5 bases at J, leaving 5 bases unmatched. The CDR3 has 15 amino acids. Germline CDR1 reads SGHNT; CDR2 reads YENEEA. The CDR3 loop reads CASSLDRGPRNTIYF. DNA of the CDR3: TGTGCCAGCAGCCTGGACAGGGGGCCCAGAAACACCATATATTTT.

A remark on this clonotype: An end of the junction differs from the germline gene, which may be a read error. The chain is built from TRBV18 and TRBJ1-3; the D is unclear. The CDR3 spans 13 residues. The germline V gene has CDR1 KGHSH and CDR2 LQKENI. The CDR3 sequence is CAGSPARGNTIYF. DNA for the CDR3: TGTGCCGGCTCACCTGCCAGGGGAAACACCATATATTTT.

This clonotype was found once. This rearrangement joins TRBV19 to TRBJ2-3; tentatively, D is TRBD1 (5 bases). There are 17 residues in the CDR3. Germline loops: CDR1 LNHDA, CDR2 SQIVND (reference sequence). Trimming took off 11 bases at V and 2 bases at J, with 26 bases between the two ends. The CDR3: CAAMRSGGHTNTDTQYF. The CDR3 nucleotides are TGTGCCGCTATGCGCTCGGGTGGACATACGAACACAGATACGCAGTATTTT. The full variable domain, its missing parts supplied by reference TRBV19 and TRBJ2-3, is DGGITQSPKYLFRKEGQNVTLSCEQNLNHDAMYWYRQDPGQGLRLIYYSQIVNDFQKGDIAEGYSVSREKKESFPLTVTSAQKNPTAFYLCAAMRSGGHTNTDTQYFGPGTRLTVL.

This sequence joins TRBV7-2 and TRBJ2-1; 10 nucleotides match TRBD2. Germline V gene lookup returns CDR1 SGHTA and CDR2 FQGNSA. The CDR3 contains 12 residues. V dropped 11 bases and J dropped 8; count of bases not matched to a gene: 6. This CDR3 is CAGAGGLDEQFF. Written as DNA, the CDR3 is TGTGCCGGAGCGGGAGGGCTCGATGAGCAGTTCTTC.

CDR3 nucleotide sequence: TGTGCCAGCAGTCGTGGGACTAGCGGGGCTACCTACGAGCAGTACTTC. Translated, it gives CASSRGTSGATYEQYF. V gene TRBV7-6 combines with J gene TRBJ2-7; 13 bases are shared with TRBD2. The germline CDR1 and CDR2 sequences are SGHVS and FNYEAQ. The length of the CDR3 is 16 residues. V lost 6 bases to trimming and J lost 2 bases; unmatched junction nucleotides: 7.

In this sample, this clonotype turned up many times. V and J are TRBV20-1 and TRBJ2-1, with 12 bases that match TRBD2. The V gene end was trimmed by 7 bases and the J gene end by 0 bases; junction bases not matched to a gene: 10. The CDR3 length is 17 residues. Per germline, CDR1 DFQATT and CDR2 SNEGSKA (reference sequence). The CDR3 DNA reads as TGCAGTGGAGCCGGACTAGCGGGAAGGAGCTCCTACAATGAGCAGTTCTTC. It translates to CSGAGLAGRSSYNEQFF.

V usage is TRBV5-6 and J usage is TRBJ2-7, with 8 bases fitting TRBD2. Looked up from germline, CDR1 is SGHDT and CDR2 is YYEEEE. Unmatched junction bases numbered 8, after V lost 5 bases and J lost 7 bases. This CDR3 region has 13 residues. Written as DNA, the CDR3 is TGTGCCAGCAGGATAGCGGGAACCGGGGAGCAGTACTTC. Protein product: CASRIAGTGEQYF.

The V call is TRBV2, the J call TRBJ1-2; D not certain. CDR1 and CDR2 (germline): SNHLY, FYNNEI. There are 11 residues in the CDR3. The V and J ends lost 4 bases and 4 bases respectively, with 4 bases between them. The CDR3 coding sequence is TGTGCCAGCAGTGGGACCTATGGCTACACCTTC. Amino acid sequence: CASSGTYGYTF.

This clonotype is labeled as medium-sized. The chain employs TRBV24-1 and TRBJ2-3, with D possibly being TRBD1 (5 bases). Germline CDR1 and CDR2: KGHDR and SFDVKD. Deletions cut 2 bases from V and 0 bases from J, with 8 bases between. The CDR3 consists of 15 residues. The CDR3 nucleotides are TGTGCCACCAGTGATTCGACAGTGAGCACAGATACGCAGTATTTT. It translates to CATSDSTVSTDTQYF.

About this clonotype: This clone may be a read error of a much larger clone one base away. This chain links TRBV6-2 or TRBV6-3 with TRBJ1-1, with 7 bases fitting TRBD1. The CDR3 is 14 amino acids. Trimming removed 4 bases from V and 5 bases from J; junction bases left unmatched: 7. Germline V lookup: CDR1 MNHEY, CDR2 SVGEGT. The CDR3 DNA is TGTGCCAGCAGTTCCTCGGCAGGGGGTACTGAAGCTTTCTTT. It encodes CASSSSAGGTEAFF.

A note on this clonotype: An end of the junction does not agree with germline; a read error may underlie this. CDR3 residues: CASSLKGQGF. For the CDR3, the DNA is TGTGCCAGCAGCTTAAAAGGACAGGGCTTC. The chain combines TRBV7-3 with TRBJ2-1; the match to TRBD1 covers 8 bases. CDR3 length equals 10 residues. Germline V gene data show CDR1 as SGHTA and CDR2 as FQGTGA.

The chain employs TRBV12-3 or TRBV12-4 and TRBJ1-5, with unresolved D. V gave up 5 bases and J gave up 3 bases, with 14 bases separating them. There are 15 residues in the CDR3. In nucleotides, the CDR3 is TGTGCCAGCAGTCGAACCCACAGTTACAATCAGCCCCAGCATTTT. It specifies CASSRTHSYNQPQHF.

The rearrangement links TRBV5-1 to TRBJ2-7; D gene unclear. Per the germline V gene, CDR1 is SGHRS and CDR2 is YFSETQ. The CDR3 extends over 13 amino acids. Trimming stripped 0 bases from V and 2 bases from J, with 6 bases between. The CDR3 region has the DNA TGCGCCAGCAGCTTGGAGGCAGCCTACGAGCAGTACTTC. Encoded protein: CASSLEAAYEQYF.

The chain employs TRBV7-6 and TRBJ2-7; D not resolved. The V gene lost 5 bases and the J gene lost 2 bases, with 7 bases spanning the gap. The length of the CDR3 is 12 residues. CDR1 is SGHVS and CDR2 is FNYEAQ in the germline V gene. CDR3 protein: CASSINTYEQYF. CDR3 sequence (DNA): TGTGCCAGCAGCATTAACACCTACGAGCAGTACTTC.

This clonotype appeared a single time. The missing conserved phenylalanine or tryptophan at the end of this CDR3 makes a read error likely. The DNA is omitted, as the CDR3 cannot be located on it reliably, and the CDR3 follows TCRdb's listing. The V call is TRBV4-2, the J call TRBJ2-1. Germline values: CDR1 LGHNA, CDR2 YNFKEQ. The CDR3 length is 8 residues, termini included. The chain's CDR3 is CASSQGFP.

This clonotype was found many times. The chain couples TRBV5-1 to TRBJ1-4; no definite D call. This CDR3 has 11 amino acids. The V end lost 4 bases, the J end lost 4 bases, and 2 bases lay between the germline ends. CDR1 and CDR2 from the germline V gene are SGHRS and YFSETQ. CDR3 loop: CASSSNEKLFF. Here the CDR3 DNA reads TGCGCCAGCAGCAGTAATGAAAAACTGTTTTTT.

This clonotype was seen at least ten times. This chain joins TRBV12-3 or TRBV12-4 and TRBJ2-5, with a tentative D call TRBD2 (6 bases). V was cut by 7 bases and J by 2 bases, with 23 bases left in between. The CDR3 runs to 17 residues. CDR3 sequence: CASTPPGGRRSQETQYF. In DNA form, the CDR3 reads TGTGCCAGCACGCCACCTGGGGGGAGGAGATCGCAAGAGACCCAGTACTTC.